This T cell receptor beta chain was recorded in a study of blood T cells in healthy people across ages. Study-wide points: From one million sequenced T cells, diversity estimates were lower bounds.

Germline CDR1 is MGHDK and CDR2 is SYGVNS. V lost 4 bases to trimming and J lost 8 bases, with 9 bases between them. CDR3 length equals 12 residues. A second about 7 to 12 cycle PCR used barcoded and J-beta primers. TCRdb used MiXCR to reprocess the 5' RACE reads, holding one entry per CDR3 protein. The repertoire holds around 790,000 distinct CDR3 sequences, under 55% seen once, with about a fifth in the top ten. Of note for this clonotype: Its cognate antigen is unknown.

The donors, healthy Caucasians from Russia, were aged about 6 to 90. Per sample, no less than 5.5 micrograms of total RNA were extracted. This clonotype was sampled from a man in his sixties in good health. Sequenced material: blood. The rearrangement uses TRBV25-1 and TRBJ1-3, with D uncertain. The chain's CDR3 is CASSGLVDTIYF. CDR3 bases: TGTGCCAGCAGTGGCCTCGTGGACACCATATATTTT.